Listed below are T cell receptor beta chains from one sample, sequenced in a study of regulatory T cells in long-lasting Graves disease. TCRdb re-derived calls from the multiplex PCR reads in MiXCR, one entry per CDR3 protein. The table lists roughly 450,000 distinct CDR3 sequences, approximately 23% of them singletons, with around 13% in the top ten. This specimen was peripheral blood mononuclear cells (PBMCs), taken when the disease was refractory, from a patient treated with antithyroid drugs. Source of these receptors: a female donor with Graves disease. CDR3s include the opening cysteine and the closing phenylalanine or tryptophan. The D gene is left open where the match is weak. For some rows the clone size is stated as once, few or many, or as a class when expanded; others skip it.

abundance	v_gene	j_gene	d_gene	CDR3aa	CDR3nt
few	TRBV6-4	TRBJ2-2	TRBD2	CASSYSVGGGTGELFF	TGTGCCAGCAGTTACTCGGTCGGGGGAGGGACCGGGGAGCTGTTTTTT
few	TRBV29-1	TRBJ2-7	-	CSVETGTLGYEQYF	TGCAGCGTTGAAACCGGGACACTAGGATACGAGCAGTACTTC
-	TRBV5-1	TRBJ1-1	-	CASGLGDLRNTEAFF	TGCGCCAGCGGCTTGGGGGACCTACGGAACACTGAAGCTTTCTTT
many	TRBV11-2	TRBJ2-5	TRBD1	CASSFIQGDETQYF	TGTGCCAGCAGCTTCATACAGGGGGATGAGACCCAGTACTTC
-	TRBV10-3	TRBJ1-3	TRBD1	CAISGGQGISGNTIYF	TGTGCCATCAGTGGGGGACAGGGGATCTCTGGAAACACCATATATTTT
few	TRBV24-1	TRBJ1-2	-	CATSDSRGGNYGYTF	TGTGCCACCAGTGACTCCCGGGGGGGCAACTATGGCTACACCTTC
-	TRBV6-1	TRBJ1-1	-	CASSYGGKAFF	TGTGCCAGCAGTTACGGGGGGAAGGCTTTCTTT
many	TRBV12-3/TRBV12-4	TRBJ1-2	-	CASRVNHAGAYGYTF	TGTGCCAGCAGGGTGAACCATGCCGGAGCCTATGGCTACACCTTC
few	TRBV29-1	TRBJ1-3	-	CSVRGFSGNTIYF	TGCAGCGTGAGGGGTTTCTCTGGAAACACCATATATTTT
many	TRBV2	TRBJ1-6	TRBD1	CASRVPGQGSSYNSPLHF	TGTGCCAGCAGGGTCCCGGGACAGGGCAGCTCCTATAATTCACCCCTCCACTTT
-	TRBV3-1	TRBJ2-5	-	CASSQDTQETQYF	TGTGCCAGCAGCCAAGACACCCAAGAGACCCAGTACTTC
few	TRBV7-2	TRBJ2-7	-	CASSFAGTATYEQYF	TGTGCCAGCAGCTTTGCCGGGACGGCTACCTACGAGCAGTACTTC
few	TRBV5-1	TRBJ2-7	TRBD2	CASSLVAGSYEQYF	TGCGCCAGCAGCTTGGTAGCGGGAAGCTACGAGCAGTACTTC
many	TRBV2	TRBJ2-3	TRBD2	CASRVSSGGTDTQYF	TGTGCCAGCAGAGTGTCTAGCGGGGGTACAGATACGCAGTATTTT
-	TRBV6-1	TRBJ1-5	-	CASTEAGTLQPQHF	TGTGCCAGCACCGAAGCCGGTACACTTCAGCCCCAGCATTTT
many	TRBV28	TRBJ2-3	TRBD2	CASSTPLSGGADTQYF	TGTGCCAGCAGTACTCCCCTAAGCGGGGGGGCAGATACGCAGTATTTT
-	TRBV2	TRBJ1-1	-	CASVRRLNTEAFF	TGTGCCAGCGTACGACGGTTGAACACTGAAGCTTTCTTT
-	TRBV30	TRBJ1-1	-	CAWSTQADTEAFF	TGTGCCTGGAGTACACAGGCGGACACTGAAGCTTTCTTT
-	TRBV3-1	TRBJ2-2	-	CASSGESRTGELFF	TGTGCCAGCAGCGGCGAGAGCCGGACCGGGGAGCTGTTTTTT
-	TRBV5-1	TRBJ2-1	TRBD1	CASSSGGTGENEQFF	TGCGCCAGCAGCTCCGGGGGGACAGGGGAGAATGAGCAGTTCTTC
-	TRBV11-2	TRBJ2-6	-	CASSQGQPGANVLTF	TGCGCCAGCAGCCAAGGGCAACCTGGGGCCAACGTCCTGACTTTC